The 32 T cell receptor beta chains reported below all come from one sample, sequenced in a study of blood T cell repertoires in COVID-19. Profiling relied on immunoSEQ multiplex PCR, and the TCRdb table lists in-frame clones only, not all of them. The sample includes 40,000 to 55,000 clones, about nine tenths of them seen just once. The sequencing sample was made of peripheral blood. These receptors originate from a man aged 65-85 years with active COVID-19.

This clone was seen once. The chain carries TRBV7-2 and TRBJ2-7; TRBD1 aligns across 11 bases. The CDR3 is 15 amino acids. Germline CDR1 is SGHTA and CDR2 is FQGNSA. The ends lost 6 bases at V and 1 base at J; junction bases unmatched: 5. DNA of the CDR3: TGTGCCAGCAGACACCGGGACAGGGGGTCCTACGAGCAGTACTTC. This translates into CASRHRDRGSYEQYF. The full variable domain, with the rest looked up from reference TRBV7-2 and TRBJ2-7, is GAGVSQSPSNKVTEKGKDVELRCDPISGHTALYWYRQSLGQGLEFLIYFQGNSAPDKSGLPSDRFSAERTGGSVSTLTIQRTQQEDSAVYLCASRHRDRGSYEQYFGPGTRLTVT.

The rearrangement links TRBV2 to TRBJ2-2; D remains unclear. V was cut by 1 base and J by 6 bases, with 15 bases left in between. The CDR3 has 16 amino acids. Germline V lookup: CDR1 SNHLY, CDR2 FYNNEI. Written as DNA, the CDR3 is TGTGCCAGCAGTGAAGAACGCTTAAGCACCTCCGGGGAGCTGTTTTTT. Amino acid sequence: CASSEERLSTSGELFF.

The chain has TRBV11-2 and TRBJ2-7; D might be TRBD1 (5 bases). In germline, CDR1 is SGHAT, CDR2 FQNNGV. V lost 0 bases to trimming and J lost 0 bases, with 6 bases between them. The CDR3 has 14 amino acids. Here the CDR3 reads CASSLEQASYEQYF. For the CDR3, the DNA is TGTGCCAGCAGCTTAGAACAGGCCTCCTACGAGCAGTACTTC.

The genes are TRBV9 and TRBJ1-5; D not certain. The CDR3 length is 14 residues. Trimming stripped 0 bases from V and 6 bases from J, with 10 bases between. CDR1 SGDLS and CDR2 YYNGEE come from the germline V gene. Here the CDR3 DNA reads TGTGCCAGCAGCGTAGATGCGGCCACTCAGCCCCAGCATTTT. Amino acids: CASSVDAATQPQHF.

V gene TRBV28 combines with J gene TRBJ1-2; TRBD1 matches 9 bases. Germline assignment: CDR1 MDHEN and CDR2 SYDVKM. Losses at the gene ends were 2 bases for V and 5 bases for J; bases not matched to a gene: 9. CDR3 length equals 16 residues. CDR3 DNA sequence: TGTGCCAGCAGTTTAGGGGGACAGGGAGTTTGGTATGGCTACACCTTC. Its protein is CASSLGGQGVWYGYTF.

The chain is built from TRBV29-1 and TRBJ1-6, with 8 bases lining up with TRBD1. CDR1 is SQVTM, CDR2 ANQGSEA, per germline. This CDR3 contains 13 residues. V shed 5 bases and J 10 bases; nucleotides not matched to a gene: 7. For the CDR3, the DNA is TGCAGCGTTAAGGACAGGGACCGATCACCCCTCCACTTT. This codes for CSVKDRDRSPLHF.

This clone was detected only a few times. The chain links TRBV6-5 to TRBJ1-6; possibly TRBD1 for D (6 bases). The CDR3 consists of 13 residues. Germline loops: CDR1 MNHEY, CDR2 SVGAGI. Trimming cost V 6 bases and J 7 bases, with 10 bases left between them. The DNA for the CDR3 is TGTGCCAGCAGGGACAGTGGGAATTCACCCCTCCACTTT. Translation gives CASRDSGNSPLHF.

This clone is a singleton in its sample. This rearrangement joins TRBV6-2 or TRBV6-3 to TRBJ2-6; 8 bases agree with TRBD1. Germline V gene sequence: CDR1 MNHEY, CDR2 SVGEGT. The ends lost 5 bases at V and 1 base at J; junction bases unmatched: 7. This CDR3 has 17 amino acids. The chain's CDR3 is CASSRGQGSSGANVLTF. For the CDR3, the DNA is TGTGCCAGCAGTCGTGGACAGGGATCTTCTGGGGCCAACGTCCTGACTTTC.

The chain has TRBV24-1 and TRBJ2-1; D possibly corresponds to TRBD2 (5 bases). This CDR3 comprises 13 residues. Per germline, CDR1 KGHDR and CDR2 SFDVKD. Trimming pared 3 bases from V and 9 bases from J, leaving 11 bases between. The chain's CDR3 is CATSDLPAGEQFF. As DNA, the CDR3 is TGTGCCACCAGTGATCTCCCCGCGGGTGAGCAGTTCTTC.

The chain employs TRBV7-9 and TRBJ1-2; unclear D gene. Per the germline V gene, CDR1 is SEHNR and CDR2 is FQNEAQ (reference sequence). The CDR3 sequence is 14 residues long. Trimming removed 5 bases from V and 6 bases from J, with 16 bases in between. CDR3 in DNA: TGTGCCAGCAGCCTTCGGTCAGAGGTTCATGGCTACACCTTC. As protein: CASSLRSEVHGYTF.

The genes are TRBV9 and TRBJ2-1; D remains unclear. V shed 0 bases and J shed 0 bases, with 7 bases lying between them. CDR1 SGDLS and CDR2 YYNGEE come from the germline V gene. The CDR3 has 15 amino acids. Here the CDR3 reads CASSVVPNSYNEQFF. CDR3 nucleotide sequence: TGTGCCAGCAGCGTAGTCCCAAACTCCTACAATGAGCAGTTCTTC.

The CDR3 loop reads CASSLQTGVTYEQYF. CDR3 nucleotide sequence: TGTGCCAGCAGCTTACAGACAGGGGTAACCTACGAGCAGTACTTC. The V call is TRBV7-2, the J call TRBJ2-7; TRBD1 agrees at 8 bases. V lost 2 bases to trimming and J lost 2 bases; unmatched junction nucleotides: 5. From germline, CDR1 is SGHTA and CDR2 FQGNSA. The CDR3 is made up of 15 amino acids.

This chain connects TRBV12-3 or TRBV12-4 to TRBJ1-1; TRBD1 might be the D (5 bases). The length of the CDR3 is 13 residues. V was clipped by 3 bases and J by 1 base, with 6 bases between them. The CDR3 nucleotides are TGTGCCAGCAGTTTCGGGGGGAACACTGAAGCTTTCTTT. As protein: CASSFGGNTEAFF.

The chain combines TRBV6-5 with TRBJ2-3; perhaps TRBD2 as D (5 bases). Germline CDR1 is MNHEY and CDR2 is SVGAGI. With 0 bases removed from V and 0 bases from J, the gap between germline ends came to 10 bases. The length of the CDR3 is 16 residues. The DNA for the CDR3 is TGTGCCAGCAGTTACTCGAACCAGCGGAGCACAGATACGCAGTATTTT. This codes for CASSYSNQRSTDTQYF.

The CDR3 coding sequence is TGTGCCACTGTCGGCAGGAAAGGTACTGAAGCTTTCTTT. Protein sequence: CATVGRKGTEAFF. The chain couples TRBV25-1 to TRBJ1-1; D remains ambiguous. Germline lookup yields CDR1 MGHDK and CDR2 SYGVNS. Between the trimmed V and J ends, which lost 10 bases and 5 bases, there was a span of 17 bases. The length of the CDR3 is 13 residues.

The DNA for the CDR3 is TGTGCCAGCAGCGTACCCGGGGGGGTCTCCCCAGGGGGTAATTCACCCCTCCACTTT. Protein product: CASSVPGGVSPGGNSPLHF. The chain is built from TRBV7-2 and TRBJ1-6; TRBD1 matches at 7 bases. Trimming removed 5 bases from V and 6 bases from J; junction bases left unmatched: 19. Germline V gives CDR1 SGHTA, CDR2 FQGNSA. The CDR3 is made up of 19 amino acids.

This CDR3 reads CASSMGLVAFF. Here the CDR3 DNA reads TGTGCCAGTAGTATGGGACTGGTAGCTTTCTTT. The chain combines TRBV19 with TRBJ1-1, with a tentative D call TRBD1 (5 bases). The CDR3 is made up of 11 amino acids. Germline CDR1 and CDR2: LNHDA and SQIVND (reference sequence). Trimming took 3 bases from V and 10 from J, leaving 9 bases between them. The variable domain in full, with the rest retrieved from reference TRBV19 and TRBJ1-1, is DGGITQSPKYLFRKEGQNVTLSCEQNLNHDAMYWYRQDPGQGLRLIYYSQIVNDFQKGDIAEGYSVSREKKESFPLTVTSAQKNPTAFYLCASSMGLVAFFGQGTRLTVV.

The genes are TRBV5-4 and TRBJ2-3; weak D call: TRBD2 (5 bases). V lost 4 bases and J lost 4, with 10 bases in between. The CDR3 consists of 13 residues. Germline CDR1 and CDR2: SGHNT and YYREEE (reference sequence). CDR3 region: CASSTEVSDTQYF. The CDR3 coding sequence is TGTGCCAGCAGCACGGAGGTTTCAGATACGCAGTATTTT.

The V call is TRBV10-3, the J call TRBJ2-1; the D gene is possibly TRBD1 (6 bases). The CDR3 sequence is 16 residues long. Per the germline V gene, CDR1 is ENHRY and CDR2 is SYGVKD. Deletions cut 2 bases from V and 3 bases from J, with 14 bases between. CDR3 DNA: TGTGCCATCAGTGAGACTCAGGGGTGGGGCTACAATGAGCAGTTCTTC. It encodes CAISETQGWGYNEQFF.

V gene TRBV19 combines with J gene TRBJ1-5, with TRBD1 matching over 9 bases. This CDR3 has 21 amino acids. V lost 9 bases, J lost 2 bases, and 26 bases stayed unmatched. Looked up from germline, CDR1 is LNHDA and CDR2 is SQIVND (reference sequence). CDR3 bases: TGTGCCAGCCACCAACCAAGGACCGGGACAGGGACTATCGGGGGCAATCAGCCCCAGCATTTT. It codes for CASHQPRTGTGTIGGNQPQHF.

V and J are TRBV11-2 and TRBJ2-3, with 12 bases matching TRBD2. The CDR3 consists of 18 residues. CDR1 and CDR2 from the germline V gene are SGHAT and FQNNGV. J lost 0 bases, V lost 2 bases, and 6 bases had no gene match. The CDR3 protein is CASSLLGLAGRSTDTQYF. CDR3 coding DNA: TGTGCCAGCAGCTTACTGGGACTAGCGGGCCGTAGCACAGATACGCAGTATTTT.

This clone has only a few counts. The chain has TRBV19 and TRBJ2-2; TRBD1 matches 9 bases. The germline gives CDR1 LNHDA, CDR2 SQIVND (reference sequence). There are 14 residues in the CDR3. V dropped 7 bases and J dropped 3; count of bases not matched to a gene: 3. The chain's CDR3 is CASTGQGYTGELFF. The CDR3, as DNA: TGTGCCAGTACAGGACAGGGGTACACCGGGGAGCTGTTTTTT.

This chain joins TRBV27 and TRBJ2-2; D is perhaps TRBD2 (5 bases). Germline CDR1 reads MNHEY; CDR2 reads SMNVEV (reference sequence). Trimming shortened V by 7 bases and J by 3 bases, and 12 bases separated the two germline ends. This CDR3 is 14 amino acids long. CDR3 nucleotide sequence: TGTGCCAGCACGGGGAATCGCCACACCGGGGAGCTGTTTTTT. It specifies CASTGNRHTGELFF.

The gene calls are TRBV6-2 or TRBV6-3 and TRBJ2-1, with 8 bases that match TRBD2. CDR1 is MNHEY, CDR2 SVGEGT, per germline. The V gene end was trimmed by 5 bases and the J gene end by 0 bases; junction bases not matched to a gene: 3. The CDR3 extends over 15 amino acids. The CDR3 here is CASSRSGSSYNEQFF. The CDR3 region has the DNA TGTGCCAGCAGTCGCAGCGGGAGCTCCTACAATGAGCAGTTCTTC.

A word on this clone: Other DNA sequences within the sample encode an identical CDR3. J is TRBJ1-1 and V is TRBV7-3, with D unclear. Germline CDR1 SGHTA, CDR2 FQGTGA. The germline V and J ends were trimmed by 3 bases and 2 bases, with 7 bases remaining between them. This CDR3 is 13 amino acids long. Here the CDR3 reads CASSFGGNTEAFF. The CDR3 DNA sequence: TGTGCCAGCAGCTTCGGCGGTAACACTGAAGCTTTCTTT. Combining the CDR3 with reference TRBV7-3 and TRBJ1-1 gives the whole variable domain GAGVSQTPSNKVTEKGKYVELRCDPISGHTALYWYRQSLGQGPEFLIYFQGTGAADDSGLPNDRFFAVRPEGSVSTLKIQRTERGDSAVYLCASSFGGNTEAFFGQGTRLTVV.

The CDR3 sequence is CASSPSGDQPQHF. The CDR3 nucleotides read TGTGCCAGCAGCCCGTCGGGGGACCAGCCCCAGCATTTT. V and J are TRBV7-9 and TRBJ1-5; weak D call: TRBD1 (5 bases). This CDR3 comprises 13 residues. Trimming removed 5 bases from V and 7 bases from J, with 12 bases in between. Germline V lookup: CDR1 SEHNR, CDR2 FQNEAQ (reference sequence).

DNA of the CDR3: TGTGCCAGCAGCGTAGCTCCCGGACAGGATCCTGCCTATGGCTACACCTTC. Protein sequence: CASSVAPGQDPAYGYTF. The chain couples TRBV9 to TRBJ1-2, with 7 bases aligning to TRBD1. This CDR3 is built from 17 residues. Per the germline V gene, CDR1 is SGDLS and CDR2 is YYNGEE. J was trimmed by 4 bases and V by 0 bases; bases with no gene match: 12.

CDR3 sequence: CASRGLAGGEETQYF. The CDR3 nucleotides read TGTGCCAGCAGGGGACTAGCGGGCGGGGAGGAGACCCAGTACTTC. The V and J genes are TRBV6-5 and TRBJ2-5; 12 nucleotides line up with TRBD2. The V segment lost 6 bases and the J segment 5 bases; nucleotides outside the gene matches: 7. The CDR3 sequence is 15 residues long. In germline, CDR1 is MNHEY, CDR2 SVGAGI.

The CDR3 bases are TGCGCCAGCAGCCAAGATGGGGCGGGGAGCACTGAAGCTTTCTTT. It yields the protein CASSQDGAGSTEAFF. V is TRBV4-3 and J is TRBJ1-1; D might be TRBD1 (5 bases). The V end was cut by 0 bases, the J end by 4 bases, with 12 bases between. The length of the CDR3 is 15 residues. Germline V gives CDR1 LGHNA, CDR2 YSLEER.

The V call is TRBV7-2, the J call TRBJ2-1, with 9 bases fitting TRBD1. Per the germline V gene, CDR1 is SGHTA and CDR2 is FQGNSA. Trimming at V came to 5 bases and at J to 0 bases, leaving 8 bases not matched to a gene. The CDR3 totals 17 residues. The CDR3 loop is CASSPLADRGSYNEQFF. In DNA, the CDR3 is TGTGCCAGCAGCCCCCTAGCGGACAGGGGCTCCTACAATGAGCAGTTCTTC. The full variable domain, its missing parts supplied by reference TRBV7-2 and TRBJ2-1, is GAGVSQSPSNKVTEKGKDVELRCDPISGHTALYWYRQSLGQGLEFLIYFQGNSAPDKSGLPSDRFSAERTGGSVSTLTIQRTQQEDSAVYLCASSPLADRGSYNEQFFGPGTRLTVL.

CDR3 in amino acids: CASGRQGNDQPQHF. The CDR3 nucleotides read TGTGCCAGCGGGAGACAGGGCAATGATCAGCCCCAGCATTTT. The chain recombines TRBV6-5 with TRBJ1-5; 7 nucleotides align to TRBD1. The length of the CDR3 is 14 residues. Trimming took 8 bases from V and 5 from J; bases not matched to a gene: 9. Germline loops: CDR1 MNHEY, CDR2 SVGAGI.

The CDR3 sequence is CASSARVRVETQYF. The CDR3 region has the DNA TGTGCCAGCAGTGCCCGGGTGAGGGTTGAGACCCAGTACTTC. This chain connects TRBV25-1 to TRBJ2-5, with D possibly matching TRBD2 (5 bases). CDR3 length equals 14 residues. V was shortened by 4 bases and J by 5 bases, with 14 bases between the two germline ends. Per the germline V gene, CDR1 is MGHDK and CDR2 is SYGVNS.